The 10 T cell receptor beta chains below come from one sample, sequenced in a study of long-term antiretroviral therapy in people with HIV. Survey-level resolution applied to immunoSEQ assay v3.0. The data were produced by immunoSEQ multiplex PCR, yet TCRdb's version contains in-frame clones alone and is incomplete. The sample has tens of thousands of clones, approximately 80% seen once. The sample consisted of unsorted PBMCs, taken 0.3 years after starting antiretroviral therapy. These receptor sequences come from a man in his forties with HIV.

Written as DNA, the CDR3 is TGTGCCAGCAGTACCGACAGGGTCCCCGGGGAGCTGTTTTTT. Translation gives CASSTDRVPGELFF. V gene TRBV28 combines with J gene TRBJ2-2; 7 bases fit TRBD1. Germline CDR1 and CDR2: MDHEN and SYDVKM. With V trimmed by 5 bases and J by 6 bases, 6 bases remained unmatched. The CDR3 loop spans 14 amino acids.

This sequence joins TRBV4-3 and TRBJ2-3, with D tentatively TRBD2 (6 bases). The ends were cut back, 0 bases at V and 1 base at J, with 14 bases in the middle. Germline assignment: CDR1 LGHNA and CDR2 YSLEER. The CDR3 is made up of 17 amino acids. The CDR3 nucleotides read TGCGCCAGCAGCCAAGAAAAAGGGGCTAGCGGCACAGATACGCAGTATTTT. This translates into CASSQEKGASGTDTQYF.

DNA for the CDR3: TGTGCCTGGAGCCGGGACAGGGGGAATGAAAAACTGTTTTTT. It encodes CAWSRDRGNEKLFF. This chain uses TRBV30 with TRBJ1-4, with 11 bases that match TRBD1. The germline gives CDR1 GTSNPN, CDR2 SVGIG (reference sequence). The J segment lost 5 bases and the V segment lost 3 bases, leaving 2 bases of the junction unmatched. This CDR3 spans 14 amino acids.

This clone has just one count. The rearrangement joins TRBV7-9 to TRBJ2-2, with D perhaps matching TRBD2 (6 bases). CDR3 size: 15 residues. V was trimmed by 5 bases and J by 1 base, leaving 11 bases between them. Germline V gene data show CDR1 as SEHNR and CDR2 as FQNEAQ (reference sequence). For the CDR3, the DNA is TGTGCCAGCAGCGACGGGACTGTGAACACCGGGGAGCTGTTTTTT. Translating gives CASSDGTVNTGELFF.

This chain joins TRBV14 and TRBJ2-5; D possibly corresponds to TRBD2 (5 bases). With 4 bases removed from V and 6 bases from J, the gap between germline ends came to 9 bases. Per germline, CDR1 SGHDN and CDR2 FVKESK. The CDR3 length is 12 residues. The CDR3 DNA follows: TGTGCCAGCAGCCCGTCGGGGAAGACCCAGTACTTC. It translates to CASSPSGKTQYF.

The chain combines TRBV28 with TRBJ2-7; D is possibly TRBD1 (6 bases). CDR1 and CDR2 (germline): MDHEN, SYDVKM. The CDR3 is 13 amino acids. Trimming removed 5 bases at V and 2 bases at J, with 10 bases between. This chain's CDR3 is CASSAGQTYEQYF. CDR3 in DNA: TGTGCCAGCAGTGCCGGACAGACCTACGAGCAGTACTTC.

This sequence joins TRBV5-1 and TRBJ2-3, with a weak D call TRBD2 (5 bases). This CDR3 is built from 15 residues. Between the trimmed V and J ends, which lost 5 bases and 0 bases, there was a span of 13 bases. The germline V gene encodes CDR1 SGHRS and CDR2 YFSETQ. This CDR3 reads CASREDPPSTDTQYF. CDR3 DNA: TGCGCCAGCAGGGAGGACCCCCCTAGCACAGATACGCAGTATTTT.

CDR3 in DNA: TGTGCCAGCAGCTTGACAGTTTCCAGCTCTGGGGCCAACGTCCTGACTTTC. Its protein product is CASSLTVSSSGANVLTF. The rearrangement links TRBV5-4 to TRBJ2-6; unclear D gene. V was trimmed by 1 base and J by 0 bases, leaving 11 bases between them. The CDR3 totals 17 residues. Germline loops: CDR1 SGHNT, CDR2 YYREEE (reference sequence). The full variable domain, completed using reference TRBV5-4 and TRBJ2-6, is ETGVTQSPTHLIKTRGQQVTLRCSSQSGHNTVSWYQQALGQGPQFIFQYYREEENGRGNFPPRFSGLQFPNYSSELNVNALELDDSALYLCASSLTVSSSGANVLTFGAGSRLTVL.

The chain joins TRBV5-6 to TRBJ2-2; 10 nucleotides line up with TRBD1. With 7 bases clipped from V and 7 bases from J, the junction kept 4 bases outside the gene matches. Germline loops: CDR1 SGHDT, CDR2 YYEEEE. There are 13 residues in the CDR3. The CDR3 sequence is CASGQGVSGELFF. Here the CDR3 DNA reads TGTGCCAGCGGACAGGGGGTGAGCGGGGAGCTGTTTTTT.

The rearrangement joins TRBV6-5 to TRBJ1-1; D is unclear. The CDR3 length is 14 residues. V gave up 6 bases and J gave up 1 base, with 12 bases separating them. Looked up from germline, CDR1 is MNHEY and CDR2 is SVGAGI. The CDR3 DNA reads TGTGCCAGCAGGCAGAGACACGCGAACACTGAAGCTTTCTTT. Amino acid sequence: CASRQRHANTEAFF.